Listed here is a single T cell receptor (beta chain). The clone's antigen remains unknown. Base-call qualities are not available, and no considerably larger clone is one nucleotide away. Ophthalmopathy patients had moderately to severely active disease, with a Clinical Activity Score of 3 or more, a NOSPECS grade of 4 or more, and a disease duration of less than 3 months. Exclusion was applied to patients with uncontrolled infections, other autoimmune diseases, pregnancy or lactation. Diagnoses were based on clinical symptoms, serum thyroxine and TRAb, thyroid ultrasound and orbital computed tomography. PBMCs were isolated from roughly 10 ml of fresh peripheral blood by Ficoll-Paque density gradient centrifugation. Total RNA was extracted with Trizol reagent, and quality was checked on an Agilent 2100 Bioanalyzer. TCR beta CDR3 regions were amplified from RNA transcripts. A first-round RT-PCR of the TCR CDR3 used the HTBI primer set with the Qiagen OneStep RT-PCR kit. The libraries were constructed in a second round of multiplex PCR and then size-selected and purified. The libraries were sequenced on an Illumina HiSeq2000 using paired-end 100 bp reads. Per the original workflow: SOAPnuke was used to process the raw data, throwing out any read that contained adapters or uncalled bases, had a mean Phred below 15, or lacked an exact constant-primer or identifier match. High-quality paired reads were merged with COPE v1.2.5, and unique nucleotide sequences were defined as clonotypes. MiTCR v1.1 was used to align clonotypes to the IMGT TRBV, TRBD and TRBJ reference segments. The analysis included only V-J combinations with a frequency above 0.0001, which together covered more than 98% of the repertoires. The TCS score was defined as the ratio of F50 (clonal expansion) to E x V (chaos), calculated using BLOSUM62-based TCRdist between CDR3 peptides within each V-J. Welch's t-statistics and random forest reduced roughly 530 V-J features to roughly 13, which were used in a naive Bayes classifier (R e1071). TCRdb cleaned the public reads at Q25 with fastp, built clones with MiXCR and kept in-frame beta chains. Every distinct CDR3 protein forms one entry, paired with its most common genes and DNA. TCRdb, rather than the study authors, made the V and J calls. This sample holds hundreds of thousands of distinct CDR3 sequences; roughly a sixth were observed only once. The ten most abundant clones make up 17% of the sample.

The data are from a study of T cells in Graves' hyperthyroidism and ophthalmopathy (dated by TCRdb to between 2017 and 2020). General notes on the study: Peripheral blood samples were taken at initial diagnosis, before any treatment was given. To identify TCR V-J signatures that set the groups apart, the researchers used a discovery cohort of 95 to 100 patients, made up of under 45 with Graves' ophthalmopathy and some 60 with stable Graves' hyperthyroidism. Prospective prediction of ophthalmopathy was tested in an independent validation cohort consisting of about 20 hyperthyroidism patients and 15 or so patients who later progressed to ophthalmopathy. The 100 or so discovery patients were divided at random into training and test sets in a 7:3 ratio. The study also compared thyroid tissue and blood T-cell repertoires from 5 to 7 Graves' hyperthyroidism patients. Following sampling, methimazole starting at 30 mg daily was given to hyperthyroidism patients, and high-dose intravenous methylprednisolone was given to ophthalmopathy patients. The paper describes TCR Vbeta CDR3 sequencing of about 140 peripheral blood samples, made up of about 41 ophthalmopathy patients, roughly 80 hyperthyroidism patients and roughly 17 progressor patients.

The CDR3, cysteine through phenylalanine, is 12 amino acids long. Here the CDR3 DNA is all that survives: 36 bases in frame from base 1. Trimmed from V: 7 bases; trimmed from J: 9 bases; junction bases lacking a gene match: 9. In the germline V gene (reference sequence), CDR1 corresponds to GTSNPN and CDR2 to SVGIG. Results the study describes overall, beyond this receptor: Most expanded thyroid clonotypes (frequency above 0.001) were also detected in blood, a finding suggesting that blood repertoires may reflect thyroid immune responses. A 13 V-J signature model separated ophthalmopathy from stable hyperthyroidism, with approximately 86% sensitivity and 81% to 82% specificity in cross-validation and 80%/75% in testing. No statistical method was used to set the sample size in advance, and investigators knew the group allocation. In validation, the model predicted progression to ophthalmopathy with approximately 71% sensitivity and approximately 72% specificity, a median of 6.5 months before onset.

Material: blood. The chain couples TRBV30 to TRBJ2-1; 7 bases in the middle match TRBD2. The sequence derives from a young woman with Graves' ophthalmopathy. The CDR3 region: CASPGLSSEQFF. The bases are TGTGCCTCGCCGGGACTAAGCAGTGAGCAGTTCTTC.